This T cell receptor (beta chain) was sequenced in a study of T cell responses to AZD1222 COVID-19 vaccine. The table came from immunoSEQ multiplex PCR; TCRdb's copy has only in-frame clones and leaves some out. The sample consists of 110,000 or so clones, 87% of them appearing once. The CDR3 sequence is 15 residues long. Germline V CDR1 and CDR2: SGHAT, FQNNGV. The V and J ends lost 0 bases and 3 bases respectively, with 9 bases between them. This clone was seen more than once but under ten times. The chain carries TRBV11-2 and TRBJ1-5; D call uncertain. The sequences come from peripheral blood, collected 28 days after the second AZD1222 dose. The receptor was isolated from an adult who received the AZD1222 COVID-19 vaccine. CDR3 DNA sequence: TGTGCCAGCAGCTTAGATGGCAGGATCAATCAGCCCCAGCATTTT. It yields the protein CASSLDGRINQPQHF.